This TCR beta chain was captured by sequencing in a study of shared clonotypes between healthy human individuals (TCRdb year 2020). Notes on the research overall: The cohort comprised two women and a few men aged 18 to 49 years. Different laboratories and diverse techniques were used to prepare libraries and sequence TCR repertoires, to increase sequencing depth and limit assay-specific biases. To estimate repertoire size and how much clonotype sharing occurs between individuals, the study deeply sequenced the blood TCR repertoires of roughly 5 healthy adults. Between about 0.85 and 9.5 billion PBMCs per donor were obtained by leukapheresis. On the study overall, not on this receptor specifically: Pairwise subsampling indicated that sequencing depth was expected to affect the degree of clonotype sharing among donors. Sampling was restricted to blood, and TCR repertoires in tissues likely differ from the TCR repertoires found in blood. Because the study included only a small number of donors, the genetic and exposure-history diversity represented was limited.

Via the germline V gene, CDR1 is SGHAT and CDR2 FQNNGV. A distance of 15 bases separates the germline ends of V and J, which lose 5 bases and 7 bases respectively. The CDR3 has 15 amino acids, counting the end cysteine and phenylalanine. Only CDR3 DNA is held: 45 bases, read in frame from base 1. Healthy HIV-negative adults with no recently reported acute infections or vaccinations were included as donors. Every donor was a Caucasian adult residing in Nashville, Tennessee, USA. For unsorted samples, some 90 million PBMCs were counted and genomic DNA was extracted with the QIAamp DNA Blood Mini kit. Blood was obtained by leukapheresis, after which PBMCs were separated by Ficoll-Histopaque density gradient centrifugation and cryopreserved in liquid nitrogen vapor phase. Using the deep immunoSEQ assay, multiplex PCR amplified TCR CDR3 regions from genomic DNA. Extracted genomic DNA from each cell subset was spread evenly across all wells of several immunoSEQ 96-well plates, with each plate serving as a replicate. Each replicate PCR for unsorted PBMC received about 310 ng genomic DNA, equal to 25,000 to 35,000 T cell genomes. Ten immunoSEQ deep assay plates were used to sequence the unsorted PBMC genomic DNA. The purified libraries were quantified using a Qubit 3.0 fluorometer, sized with a Bioanalyzer 2100, and then quantified again using the KAPA Library Quantification kit. Every immunoSEQ 96-well plate was sequenced on a dedicated single-read 150-cycle Illumina NextSeq 550 flow cell. The published analysis was carried out like this. Because only junctional sequences without quality scores were contained in the immunoSEQ output, filtering matching that applied to full-length reads could not be performed. Sequences were annotated with PyIR, a Python wrapper for IgBLAST v1.9, using IMGT germline references to assign V/J genes and CDR3. Reads were filtered out if the reads had weak V/J assignments (E-value above 1e-6), no CDR3, stop codons, out-of-frame junctions, or ambiguous translated residues. V3J clonotypes were defined by identical inferred V gene, J gene, and CDR3 amino acid sequence. To compute the percentage overlap between repertoires, the number of shared unique clonotypes was divided by the size of the smaller repertoire. Repertoire richness was assessed with RTK rarefaction, the Chao1 estimator, and Recon v2.1 estimates of unobserved clonotypes. TCRdb took over this immuneACCESS table, retaining in-frame rearrangements with V and J assigned. Such tables are incomplete; in checked studies, under half of the missing clones stem from an unresolved V gene, and the remainder is unexplained. The V and J calls and clone size were taken over from that table, and D and trimming were inferred from the DNA. This sample is represented by a few hundred thousand clones; 79% of them were singletons. In total, the top ten clones hold about 12% of the sample.

A single count supports this clone. There is no known antigen for this receptor. No much larger clonotype is one base removed from it; base qualities were not supplied. The sequenced sample consisted of PBMCs. The chain couples TRBV11-2 to TRBJ1-6, with no D gene named confidently. This TCR derives from a woman aged 40 to 50 in good health. Some clones in this sample may be carry-over from other donors' samples. Here is the DNA: TGTGCCAGCAGCGATTCGGTGAGAATCAATTCACCCCTCCACTTT. Translated, it reads CASSDSVRINSPLHF. When the CDR3 is completed using the reference TRBV11-2 and TRBJ1-6 genes on either side, the full variable domain is EAGVAQSPRYKIIEKRQSVAFWCNPISGHATLYWYQQILGQGPKLLIQFQNNGVVDDSQLPKDRFSAERLKGVDSTLKIQPAKLEDSAVYLCASSDSVRINSPLHFGNGTRLTVT.